This is a list of T cell receptor beta chains from one sample in a study of OX40 agonist ivuxolimab in advanced cancers. Using immunoSEQ multiplex PCR, the repertoire was profiled, and TCRdb retains in-frame clones only, with some absent. Of tens of thousands of clones listed, roughly 73% were seen once; the top ten hold 2% to 3%. Sequenced material: CD4+ or CD8+ T cells sorted from blood, taken in a trial of the OX40 agonist ivuxolimab. The source is an adult with an advanced solid tumor such as melanoma, head and neck, liver or kidney cancer. The CDR3 runs from the conserved cysteine through the conserved F or W. D genes are given only for firm matches. Where a row states a size, it is once, few, many or the class of an expanded clone; other rows omit it.

TRBJ2-7 - TRBV9 - TGTGCCAGCAGCGTGGCTGGATACCCCTACGAGCAGTACTTC CASSVAGYPYEQYF
TRBJ1-2 - TRBV6-5 - TGTGCCAGCAGTGGAGGACAAGATGGCTACACCTTC CASSGGQDGYTF
TRBJ2-2 - TRBV5-6 - TGTGCCAGCAGCCATCAGGGTCAATGGCTGGGTCCCGGGGAGCTGTTTTTT CASSHQGQWLGPGELFF
TRBJ2-7 - TRBV10-3 - TGTGCCATCAGTGAAGGTCCTAGGAGCTCCTACGAGCAGTACTTC CAISEGPRSSYEQYF
TRBJ1-2 TRBD1 TRBV7-9 - TGTGCCAGCAGTCGCAGGGGGCTCTATGGCTACACCTTC CASSRRGLYGYTF
TRBJ1-2 - TRBV18 - TGTGCCAGCTCACCCATGTATGGGGAATTTCTGGGCAGAAGGAACTATGGCTACACCTTC CASSPMYGEFLGRRNYGYTF
TRBJ2-7 - TRBV7-9 - TGTGCCAGCAGCTTCGGGATTCCAGGCGGGGAGCAGTACTTC CASSFGIPGGEQYF
TRBJ2-3 - TRBV6-6 - TGTGCCAGCAGCCCTACTAGATCGGGATGGGATACGCAGTATTTT CASSPTRSGWDTQYF
TRBJ1-1 TRBD1 TRBV2 - TGTGCCAGCATCTACCACTTAGACAGGGGAGAGAAAGCTTTCTTT CASIYHLDRGEKAFF
TRBJ2-7 TRBD1 TRBV7-2 - TGTGCCAGCAGCCCAGGGGGCAGATATCTTTACGAGCAGTACTTC CASSPGGRYLYEQYF
TRBJ1-1 - TRBV18 - TGTGCCAGCTCACCTACCAGACCGCCGAACACTGAAGCTTTCTTT CASSPTRPPNTEAFF
TRBJ1-5 TRBD1 TRBV7-2 - TGTGCCAGCAGCTTAGGGGGCAGGGGGCTAGGACAGCCCCAGCATTTT CASSLGGRGLGQPQHF
TRBJ1-1 - TRBV7-2 - TGTGCCAGCAGCTTACCACAGGATCGATCTGAAGCTTTCTTT CASSLPQDRSEAFF
TRBJ2-7 - TRBV5-4 medium-sized TGTGCCAGCAGCCTTGGGACCAACTACGAGCAGTACTTC CASSLGTNYEQYF
TRBJ2-5 TRBD2 TRBV30 - TGTGCCTGGAGTGTACAAGCGGGGGAAGAGACCCAGTACTTC CAWSVQAGEETQYF
TRBJ2-1 - TRBV7-6 few TGTGCCAGCAGCTTAGATATCCGGTCCGACAATGAGCAGTTCTTC CASSLDIRSDNEQFF
TRBJ2-7 TRBD2 TRBV25-1 - TGTGCCAGCAGTGAATGGGGTAGCGGGAGAGAAGGTGAGCAGTACTTC CASSEWGSGREGEQYF